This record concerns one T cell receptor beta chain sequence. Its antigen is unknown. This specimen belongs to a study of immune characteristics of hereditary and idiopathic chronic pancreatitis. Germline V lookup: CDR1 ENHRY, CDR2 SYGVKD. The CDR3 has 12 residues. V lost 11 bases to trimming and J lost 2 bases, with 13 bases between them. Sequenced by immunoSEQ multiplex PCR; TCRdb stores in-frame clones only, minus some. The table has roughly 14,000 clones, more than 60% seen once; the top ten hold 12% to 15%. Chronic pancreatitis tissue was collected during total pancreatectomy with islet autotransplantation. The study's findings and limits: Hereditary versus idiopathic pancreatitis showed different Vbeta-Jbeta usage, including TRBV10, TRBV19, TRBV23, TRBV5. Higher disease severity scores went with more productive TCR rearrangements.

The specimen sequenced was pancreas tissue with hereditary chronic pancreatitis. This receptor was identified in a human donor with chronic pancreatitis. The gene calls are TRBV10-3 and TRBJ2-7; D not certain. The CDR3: CAGGRATYEQYF. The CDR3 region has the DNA TGTGCCGGCGGTCGGGCCACCTACGAGCAGTACTTC.